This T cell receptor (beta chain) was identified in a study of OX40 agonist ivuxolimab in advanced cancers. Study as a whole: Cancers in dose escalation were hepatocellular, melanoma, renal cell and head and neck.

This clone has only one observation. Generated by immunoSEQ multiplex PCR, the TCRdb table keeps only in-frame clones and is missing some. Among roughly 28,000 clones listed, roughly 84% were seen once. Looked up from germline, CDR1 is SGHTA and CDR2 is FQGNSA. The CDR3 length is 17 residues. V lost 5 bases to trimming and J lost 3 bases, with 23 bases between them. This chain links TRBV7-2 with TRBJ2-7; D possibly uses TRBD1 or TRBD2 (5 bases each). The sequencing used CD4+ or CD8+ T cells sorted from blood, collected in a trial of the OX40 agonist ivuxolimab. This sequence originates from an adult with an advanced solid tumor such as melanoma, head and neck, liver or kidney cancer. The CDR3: CASSHDLPPGRFYEQYF. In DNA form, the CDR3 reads TGTGCCAGCAGCCATGACCTCCCTCCGGGACGGTTCTACGAGCAGTACTTC.